A selection of T cell receptor beta chains follows, all from one sample in a study of control samples from healthy donors and cancer patients. Profiling relied on immunoSEQ multiplex PCR, and the TCRdb table lists in-frame clones only, not all of them. The sample holds tens of thousands of clones; almost 96% are singletons and the top ten take about 1.9%. Sequenced input: blood. Every receptor here comes from a woman in her 30s in good health. The CDR3 runs from the conserved cysteine through the conserved F or W. The D gene is left open where the match is weak. Expanded clones get a size class; other rows say once, few or many, or leave the size out.

d_call	clone_size	v_call	j_call	cdr3_nt	cdr3_aa
TRBD1	few	TRBV30	TRBJ2-6	TGTGCCTGGAGCGGGACAGGGGTGTCTGGGGCCAACGTCCTGACTTTC	CAWSGTGVSGANVLTF
TRBD1	once	TRBV10-3	TRBJ1-1	TGTGCCATCAGTGAGGCCGGGACAGGGGGTAGGGGGGAGACTGAAGCTTTCTTT	CAISEAGTGGRGETEAFF
-	-	TRBV20-1	TRBJ2-1	TGCAGTGCTAGTTATGTGGATGAGCAGTTCTTC	CSASYVDEQFF
TRBD2	-	TRBV18	TRBJ2-3	TGTGCCAGCTCACCACCGGGTAGCGGGAGTGCAGATACGCAGTATTTT	CASSPPGSGSADTQYF
-	-	TRBV7-8	TRBJ2-3	TGTGCCAGCAGCATAGGGACGGCTCGGGGCACAGATACGCAGTATTTT	CASSIGTARGTDTQYF
-	-	TRBV19	TRBJ2-2	TGTGCCAGTAGTCCCGGGGGGACAGTGAACACCGGGGAGCTGTTTTTT	CASSPGGTVNTGELFF
-	-	TRBV21-1	TRBJ1-1	TGTGCCAGCAGCTTAAAAGGGGGGACAGGGGGGGGAGCTTTCTTT	CASSLKGGTGGGAFF
-	-	TRBV2	TRBJ2-1	TGTGCCAGCACCTCCTGGGAGCAGTTCTTC	CASTSWEQFF
-	few	TRBV30	TRBJ2-2	TGTGCCTGGAGTAGGCCGAGAGGGCTGTTTTTT	CAWSRPRGLFF
-	-	TRBV6-5	TRBJ2-2	TGTGCCAGCAGTAGGGACCCGGGGCTCGGGGAGCTGTTTTTT	CASSRDPGLGELFF
-	once	TRBV18	TRBJ1-2	TGTGCCAGCTCACCACCGGTCCGACAGCCCGCTAACTATGGCTACACCTTC	CASSPPVRQPANYGYTF
-	-	TRBV7-3	TRBJ1-5	TGTGCCAGCAGCCATACCCCACCCTTGGTTGGCAATCAGCCCCAGCATTTT	CASSHTPPLVGNQPQHF
-	once	TRBV10-2	TRBJ2-3	TGCGCCAGCACTCGGACAACAGGGACAGATACGCAGTATTTT	CASTRTTGTDTQYF
-	-	TRBV18	TRBJ1-6	TGTGCCAGCTCACCATTGGACAGATCAAATAATTCACCCCTCCACTTT	CASSPLDRSNNSPLHF
TRBD2	-	TRBV5-1	TRBJ2-5	TGCGCCAGCAGCCCCGAACTAGCGCCTGAGACCCAGTACTTC	CASSPELAPETQYF
TRBD2	-	TRBV19	TRBJ2-3	TGTGCCAGTAGTGATGCGGGAGGGCCCTCAGATACGCAGTATTTT	CASSDAGGPSDTQYF
TRBD1	-	TRBV2	TRBJ1-2	TGTGCCACCGTGGGACAGGGAAGTAACTATGGCTACACCTTC	CATVGQGSNYGYTF
-	-	TRBV28	TRBJ1-5	TGTGCCAGCAGTTTATCCCTTGCGGGCAATCAGCCCCAGCATTTT	CASSLSLAGNQPQHF
TRBD1	medium-sized	TRBV30	TRBJ1-3	TGTGCCTGGAGTGTACGTTGGGGGACAGGTCTCTCTGGAAACACCATATATTTT	CAWSVRWGTGLSGNTIYF
-	-	TRBV27	TRBJ2-3	TGTGCCAGCAGTTTTGGAGTTGCAGATACGCAGTATTTT	CASSFGVADTQYF
-	once	TRBV28	TRBJ1-6	TGTGCCAGCATCCAACCAAAGGAGAGCTCCTATAATTCACCCCTCCACTTT	CASIQPKESSYNSPLHF
TRBD2	-	TRBV4-1	TRBJ2-3	TGCGCCAGCAGCCAAGCGGGGGGGCCGGGGCCAGATACGCAGTATTTT	CASSQAGGPGPDTQYF
-	-	TRBV28	TRBJ1-4	TGTGCCAGCAGCCAGGGGACTAATGAAAAACTGTTTTTT	CASSQGTNEKLFF
-	-	TRBV3-1/TRBV3-2	TRBJ1-4	TGTGCCAGCAGCCACCTAGGGGGAGAGGTGGAAAAACTGTTTTTT	CASSHLGGEVEKLFF
-	once	TRBV6-1	TRBJ2-7	TGTGCCAGCAGTGAAGTGGGGGGGGCAAGTTCCTACGAGCAGTACTTC	CASSEVGGASSYEQYF
-	-	TRBV24-1	TRBJ2-1	TGTGCCACCAGTGAGCCTTCAGGAGACAATGAGCAGTTCTTC	CATSEPSGDNEQFF
-	-	TRBV28	TRBJ1-2	TGTGCCGCCTCGCCAAGCTATGGCTACACCTTC	CAASPSYGYTF
-	-	TRBV24-1	TRBJ2-7	TGTGCCACCAGTGATTCATCGGGCGGGGCCTCCTACGAGCAGTACTTC	CATSDSSGGASYEQYF
-	once	TRBV3-1/TRBV3-2	TRBJ2-1	TGTGCCAGCAGCCCCTCCCGTGCCTCCAGTGAGCAGTTCTTC	CASSPSRASSEQFF
TRBD2	-	TRBV13	TRBJ2-7	TGTGCCAGCAGGGGACTAGAGGAAAACGAGCAGTACTTC	CASRGLEENEQYF
-	-	TRBV7-6	TRBJ1-4	TGTGCCAGCAGCTTAGCCTCCATAGGTCCCGCCGGTGAAAAACTGTTTTTT	CASSLASIGPAGEKLFF
-	-	TRBV7-8	TRBJ1-5	TGTGCCAGCAGCTTACGCTCCCAATATCAGCCCCAGCATTTT	CASSLRSQYQPQHF
-	-	TRBV11-2	TRBJ1-5	TGTGCCAGCAGCCCTACTTCTGGGGCACGTCAGCCCCAGCATTTT	CASSPTSGARQPQHF
TRBD1	-	TRBV28	TRBJ1-2	TGTGCCAGCAGGCCAGGGGGAGAACTTTATGGCTACACCTTC	CASRPGGELYGYTF
TRBD2	-	TRBV28	TRBJ2-3	TGTGCCAGCAGTTTCCTAGCGGGAGTGGGGTCGTATTTT	CASSFLAGVGSYF
TRBD1	-	TRBV3-1/TRBV3-2	TRBJ1-2	TGTGCCAGCAGCCAGACAGTGACAGGGATCTATGGCTACACCTTC	CASSQTVTGIYGYTF
TRBD1	-	TRBV6-6	TRBJ1-5	TGTGCCAGTCAGGGGGGTGACAATCAGCCCCAGCATTTT	CASQGGDNQPQHF
-	-	TRBV30	TRBJ1-3	TGTGCCTGGAACTCTCTGGACAGTACCTCGAACACCATATATTTT	CAWNSLDSTSNTIYF
-	-	TRBV14	TRBJ2-2	TGTGCCAGCAGCGTACAGGGGAACACCGGGGAGCTGTTTTTT	CASSVQGNTGELFF
-	-	TRBV7-9	TRBJ2-3	TGTGCCAGCAGCTTAAGGCCAACCGCAGATACGCAGTATTTT	CASSLRPTADTQYF
-	once	TRBV5-1	TRBJ2-3	TGCGCCAGCACCCGCGGCGGGAGCACAGATACGCAGTATTTT	CASTRGGSTDTQYF
-	-	TRBV28	TRBJ2-2	TGTGCCAGCAGTCCCACTAGTGTTCCCGGGGAGCTGTTTTTT	CASSPTSVPGELFF
TRBD1	-	TRBV6-5	TRBJ1-4	TGTGCCAGCGCGGGGACAGGGGGGGAAAAACTGTTTTTT	CASAGTGGEKLFF
-	-	TRBV7-2	TRBJ2-1	TGTGCCAGCAGCGCCCCGGGTCTTAATGAGCAGTTCTTC	CASSAPGLNEQFF
TRBD2	-	TRBV28	TRBJ2-7	TGTGCCAGCAGTTTCCTGTCGGGAGGGGGGGAGCACTCATTC	CASSFLSGGGEHSF
TRBD2	-	TRBV18	TRBJ2-5	TGTGCCAGCTCACTTCTAGCGGGAGAAGTGGAGACCCAGTACTTC	CASSLLAGEVETQYF
TRBD2	-	TRBV28	TRBJ2-3	TGTGCCAGCAGTCTACTAGCGGGGGGCACAGATACGCAGTATTTT	CASSLLAGGTDTQYF
-	-	TRBV7-9	TRBJ1-1	TGTGCCAGCAGCCCGTGGACAGAGAACACTGAAGCTTTCTTT	CASSPWTENTEAFF